Following are 7 T cell receptor beta chains from one sample sequenced in a study of shared clonotypes between healthy human individuals. The naive CD8 fraction comprised CD45RO-negative cells positively selected for CCR7 and excluded terminally differentiated effector memory CD45RA+ cells. Some clones are missing from TCRdb's copy, which holds only in-frame ones; the method was immunoSEQ multiplex PCR. The profile shows around 600,000 clones, roughly 95% of them singletons. Specimen: naive CD8+ T cells sorted from blood. The receptors originated from a woman aged 25 to 39 in good health.

This chain links TRBV7-3 with TRBJ2-7; the D gene is possibly TRBD2 (6 bases). CDR1 is SGHTA, CDR2 FQGTGA, per germline. Trimming removed 5 bases from V and 2 bases from J, with 19 bases in between. The CDR3 is 16 amino acids. The CDR3, as DNA: TGTGCCAGCAGCCTCCGAGGGCGCGGGACGACCTACGAGCAGTACTTC. As protein: CASSLRGRGTTYEQYF.

The rearrangement links TRBV28 to TRBJ1-1; the D is unclear. This CDR3 contains 11 residues. CDR1 MDHEN and CDR2 SYDVKM come from the germline V gene. Trimming pared 7 bases from V and 4 bases from J, leaving 7 bases between. The CDR3 is CASTWGTEAFF. Here the CDR3 DNA reads TGTGCCAGCACCTGGGGCACTGAAGCTTTCTTT. Variable domain in full (rest from reference TRBV28 and TRBJ1-1): DVKVTQSSRYLVKRTGEKVFLECVQDMDHENMFWYRQDPGLGLRLIYFSYDVKMKEKGDIPEGYSVSREKKERFSLILESASTNQTSMYLCASTWGTEAFFGQGTRLTVV.

The chain uses TRBV4-1 and TRBJ2-7; D remains unclear. Germline V gene data show CDR1 as MGHRA and CDR2 as YSYEKL. V lost 1 base and J lost 3, with 7 bases in between. This CDR3 region has 13 residues. CDR3 nucleotide sequence: TGCGCCAGCAGCCAAGTACAGAACTACGAGCAGTACTTC. Amino acid sequence: CASSQVQNYEQYF.

The V and J genes are TRBV9 and TRBJ2-1; D unclear. The CDR3 runs to 15 residues. V lost 0 bases, J lost 4 bases, and 11 bases lay in between. CDR1 is SGDLS, CDR2 YYNGEE, per germline. The CDR3 DNA reads TGTGCCAGCAGCGTAGAAACTGCTAGGTACAATGAGCAGTTCTTC. Translated, it gives CASSVETARYNEQFF.

CDR3 residues: CASSELLYEQYF. The CDR3 DNA sequence: TGTGCCAGCAGCGAACTCCTCTACGAGCAGTACTTC. J is TRBJ2-5 and V is TRBV7-9; D ambiguous. Matching the DNA end better, TRBJ2-7 makes the J call doubtful. The CDR3 is 12 amino acids. Germline values: CDR1 SEHNR, CDR2 FQNEAQ (reference sequence).

V and J are TRBV19 and TRBJ2-3; possible D gene TRBD1, 5 bases. The ends were cut back, 5 bases at V and 6 bases at J, with 18 bases in the middle. Per germline, CDR1 LNHDA and CDR2 SQIVND (reference sequence). The CDR3 spans 15 residues. The CDR3 protein is CASSPSGREVDTQYF. In nucleotides, the CDR3 is TGTGCCAGTAGTCCCTCGGGCAGGGAAGTGGATACGCAGTATTTT.

The chain links TRBV27 to TRBJ1-4; D is uncertain. The CDR3 spans 16 residues. Trimming removed 5 bases at V and 4 bases at J, with 17 bases between. Germline loops: CDR1 MNHEY, CDR2 SMNVEV (reference sequence). The CDR3 loop is CASSQQPDGVNEKLFF. The CDR3 nucleotides are TGTGCCAGCAGTCAACAACCTGACGGGGTTAATGAAAAACTGTTTTTT.